This TCR beta chain was found in a study of cytomegalovirus exposure and HLA in healthy donors. CDR3 length: 14 residues. The V end lost 5 bases, the J end lost 3 bases, and 12 bases lay between the germline ends. Germline loops: CDR1 MRHNA, CDR2 SNTAGT. Regarding the study as a whole: Cytomegalovirus association was listed for about 180 TCR beta chains. Many donors shared some public TCRs, even though most TCR sequences were rare.

Concerning this clone itself: What it binds is unknown.

Using immunoSEQ multiplex PCR, the repertoire was profiled, and TCRdb retains in-frame clones only, with some absent. Among over 65,000 clones listed, about 93% were seen once. The sample taken for sequencing was PBMCs. This TCR came from a woman younger than 30 in good health and CMV-seropositive. The chain couples TRBV6-4 to TRBJ2-3; D is undetermined. CDR3 DNA: TGTGCCAGCAGTAAGTTTTCGAGTACAGATACGCAGTATTTT. It codes for CASSKFSSTDTQYF.